This T cell receptor (beta chain) derives from a study of T cells in Graves' hyperthyroidism and ophthalmopathy. Between the trimmed V and J ends, which lost 5 bases and 4 bases, there was a span of 14 bases. Germline V gene sequence: CDR1 SQVTM, CDR2 ANQGSEA. This CDR3 has 13 amino acids. Each diagnosis was grounded in clinical symptoms, serum thyroxine and TRAb, thyroid ultrasound, and orbital computed tomography. Points from the study as a whole: Also found in blood were most expanded thyroid clonotypes above 0.001.

Points on this clonotype: The target antigen is unknown. Since no conserved phenylalanine or tryptophan closes the CDR3, a read error is the likely cause.

Amplification yielded TCR beta CDR3 regions, with RNA transcripts as the source. The HTBI primer set served for first-round RT-PCR of the TCR CDR3. TCRdb analysed the multiplex PCR reads with MiXCR anew, one entry per CDR3 protein. This sample has hundreds of thousands of distinct CDR3 sequences, with 20% found just once. The material sequenced was blood. This TCR derives from a man aged 35-49 years with Graves' ophthalmopathy. This chain connects TRBV29-1 to TRBJ1-1, with D uncertain. CDR3 DNA sequence: TGCAGCGTTTACGGTCTCATACCCACTGAAGCTTTCCTT. This gives the protein CSVYGLIPTEAFL.